These T cell receptor beta chains were read from a single sample in a study of Graves' ophthalmopathy and Graves' hyperthyroidism. TCRdb used MiXCR to reprocess the multiplex PCR reads, holding one entry per CDR3 protein. The repertoire includes about 740,000 distinct CDR3 sequences, approximately 40% of them detected once, and about 40% sits in the top ten. The sample taken for sequencing was peripheral blood. Source of these receptors: an adult man with Graves' ophthalmopathy. Each CDR3 is given with its conserved first and last residue. The D gene is left open where the match is weak. The listing skips clone size in some rows; elsewhere it reads once, few, many or a size class.

D gene,clone size,J gene,V gene,CDR3 length,CDR3 protein,CDR3 DNA
TRBD1,.,TRBJ1-1,TRBV29-1,13,CSATRQGSTEAFF,TGCAGCGCCACTAGACAGGGGAGCACTGAAGCTTTCTTT
TRBD1,.,TRBJ1-2,TRBV25-1,15,CASNEPGQGADGYTF,TGTGCCAGCAATGAACCGGGTCAGGGGGCTGATGGCTACACCTTC
.,few,TRBJ2-5,TRBV3-1,14,CASSHTGPGETQYF,TGTGCCAGCAGCCACACGGGACCCGGAGAGACCCAGTACTTC
.,many,TRBJ1-1,TRBV15,13,CATSRVYGERAFF,TGTGCCACCAGCAGAGTTTATGGTGAAAGAGCTTTCTTT
.,few,TRBJ1-1,TRBV20-1,10,CSVGDNEAFF,TGCAGTGTCGGGGATAATGAAGCTTTCTTT
TRBD1,.,TRBJ2-5,TRBV7-9,15,CASSFFWDSRETQYF,TGTGCCAGCAGCTTTTTTTGGGACAGTCGGGAGACCCAGTACTTC
TRBD2,many,TRBJ2-7,TRBV20-1,11,CSAKRDAEQYF,TGCAGTGCAAAGCGGGACGCCGAGCAGTACTTC
.,.,TRBJ1-1,TRBV5-4,13,CASSRGLNSEAFF,TGTGCCAGCAGCCGGGGGTTAAACTCTGAAGCTTTCTTT
.,once,TRBJ1-4,TRBV9,15,CASSVLGRSPEKLFF,TGTGCCAGCAGCGTCCTGGGGCGATCGCCTGAAAAACTGTTTTTT
TRBD1,.,TRBJ2-2,TRBV4-1,17,CASSQGDRALNTGELFF,TGCGCCAGCAGCCAAGGTGACAGGGCCCTTAACACCGGGGAGCTGTTTTTT
TRBD2,.,TRBJ2-6,TRBV10-3,14,CAISPSGRANVLTF,TGTGCCATCAGCCCTAGCGGGAGGGCCAACGTCCTGACTTTC
.,few,TRBJ1-2,TRBV7-9,15,CASSSQGPTNYGYTF,TGTGCCAGCAGCTCTCAGGGGCCTACCAACTATGGCTACACCTTC
TRBD2,many,TRBJ2-7,TRBV2,14,CASSEGLSSYEQYF,TGTGCCAGCAGTGAGGGACTAAGCTCCTACGAGCAGTACTTC
.,many,TRBJ1-4,TRBV25-1,15,CASSEYNRGNEKLFF,TGTGCCAGCAGTGAATATAACCGGGGGAATGAAAAACTGTTTTTT
.,.,TRBJ2-2,TRBV7-9,15,CASSLGQPYTGELFF,TGTGCCAGCAGCCTCGGACAGCCGTACACCGGGGAGCTGTTTTTT
.,few,TRBJ1-4,TRBV2,18,CASSDPQEPTATNEKLFF,TGTGCCAGCAGTGATCCACAGGAGCCGACCGCAACTAATGAAAAACTGTTTTTT
TRBD2,.,TRBJ2-7,TRBV19,16,CASSIGLAGLSYEQYF,TGTGCCAGTAGTATTGGACTAGCGGGCCTCTCCTACGAGCAGTACTTC
.,.,TRBJ1-2,TRBV15,14,CATSQESRISGYTF,TGTGCCACCAGCCAAGAATCCAGGATCTCTGGCTACACCTTC
TRBD1,.,TRBJ1-5,TRBV24-1,13,CATSDPTGQLQHF,TGTGCCACCAGTGATCCGACGGGACAGCTCCAACATTTT
TRBD1,many,TRBJ1-6,TRBV20-1,16,CSARDGDRLVNSPLHF,TGCAGTGCTAGAGATGGGGACAGGCTCGTTAATTCACCCCTCCACTTT
TRBD1,few,TRBJ2-2,TRBV10-1,15,CASSESRGRNGELFF,TGCGCCAGCAGTGAGTCAAGGGGGCGGAACGGGGAGCTGTTTTTT
.,many,TRBJ1-4,TRBV7-6,15,CASRAKGATNEKLFF,TGTGCCAGCAGGGCGAAGGGAGCAACTAATGAAAAACTGTTTTTT
TRBD1,once,TRBJ1-5,TRBV19,16,CASTVQGGFGNQPQHF,TGTGCCAGTACCGTTCAGGGGGGGTTCGGTAATCAGCCCCAGCATTTT
TRBD1,.,TRBJ1-4,TRBV19,17,CASSVGTGGKANEKLFF,TGTGCCAGTAGTGTCGGGACAGGGGGCAAAGCTAATGAAAAACTGTTTTTT
.,many,TRBJ1-3,TRBV14,15,CASSQGGGSGNTIYF,TGTGCCAGCAGCCAAGGCGGAGGCTCTGGAAACACCATATATTTT
TRBD1,.,TRBJ1-2,TRBV28,14,CASSYRGGNYGYTF,TGTGCCAGCAGTTACAGGGGAGGGAACTATGGCTACACCTTC
.,few,TRBJ2-7,TRBV9,13,CASSAPGDLEQYF,TGTGCCAGCAGCGCCCCGGGAGATCTCGAGCAGTACTTC
.,.,TRBJ1-1,TRBV7-9,15,CASSPATGANTKAFF,TGTGCCAGCAGCCCGGCGACAGGAGCGAACACTAAGGCTTTCTTT
.,.,TRBJ2-7,TRBV4-1,13,CASRDRWAYEQYF,TGCGCCAGCAGGGATCGGTGGGCCTACGAGCAGTACTTC
TRBD1,.,TRBJ1-5,TRBV10-3,13,CAIKGTGDQPQHF,TGTGCCATCAAAGGGACAGGGGATCAGCCCCAGCATTTT
.,.,TRBJ2-5,TRBV12-3/TRBV12-4,13,CASSVSEEETQYF,TGTGCCAGCAGTGTGTCAGAGGAAGAGACCCAGTACTTC
.,.,TRBJ2-6,TRBV9,17,CASSLLRGRAGANVLTF,TGTGCCAGCAGCTTACTGCGGGGGCGTGCTGGGGCCAACGTCCTGACTTTC
TRBD1,few,TRBJ1-5,TRBV24-1,19,CATSDPGTGGAISNQPQHF,TGTGCCACCAGTGACCCAGGGACAGGGGGCGCTATCAGCAATCAGCCCCAGCATTTT
TRBD1,.,TRBJ1-2,TRBV7-6,14,CASSKDRAIYGYTF,TGTGCCAGCAGCAAAGACAGGGCCATCTATGGCTACACCTTC
TRBD1,.,TRBJ2-7,TRBV6-6,14,CASSGTGTNYEQYF,TGTGCCAGCAGCGGGACAGGGACTAACTACGAGCAGTACTTC
.,many,TRBJ1-1,TRBV7-3,14,CASSLRAGDTEAFF,TGTGCCAGCAGCTTAAGGGCAGGGGACACTGAAGCTTTCTTT
.,few,TRBJ1-1,TRBV9,15,CASSPAWGARTEAFF,TGTGCCAGCAGCCCCGCCTGGGGGGCGCGCACTGAAGCTTTCTTT
.,.,TRBJ1-2,TRBV2,15,CASLKTAETAYGYTF,TGTGCCAGCCTAAAAACAGCCGAGACGGCCTATGGCTACACCTTC
.,many,TRBJ2-6,TRBV7-9,16,CASSSALGYGANVLTF,TGTGCCAGCAGCTCCGCCCTGGGGTATGGGGCCAACGTCCTGACTTTC
.,many,TRBJ2-5,TRBV7-7,14,CASSFKWGLETQYF,TGTGCTAGCAGCTTTAAATGGGGTTTGGAGACCCAGTACTTC
.,many,TRBJ2-7,TRBV7-2,14,CASSLEGRVGEQYF,TGTGCCAGCAGCTTAGAGGGCAGGGTCGGGGAGCAGTACTTC
.,many,TRBJ1-5,TRBV7-2,15,CASSLVGSSNQPQHF,TGTGCCAGCAGCTTGGTGGGCTCAAGCAATCAGCCCCAGCATTTT
.,.,TRBJ1-1,TRBV7-2,12,CASSVLATEAFF,TGTGCCAGCAGCGTTTTGGCCACTGAAGCTTTCTTT
.,once,TRBJ1-2,TRBV12-3/TRBV12-4,14,CASSLLQGGYGYTF,TGTGCCAGCAGTCTTCTACAGGGTGGCTATGGCTACACCTTC
.,few,TRBJ1-6,TRBV7-8,17,CASSLEDPVASYSPLHF,TGTGCCAGCAGCTTAGAAGACCCCGTGGCTAGTTATTCACCCCTCCACTTT
TRBD1,few,TRBJ1-5,TRBV6-1,15,CASSYIDREDQPQHF,TGTGCCAGCAGTTACATCGACAGGGAGGATCAGCCCCAGCATTTT
.,.,TRBJ1-1,TRBV10-3,12,CASGSMNTEAFF,TGTGCCAGCGGTAGCATGAACACTGAAGCTTTCTTT
TRBD1,.,TRBJ1-4,TRBV19,13,CTSRDRGGEKLFF,TGTACCAGTCGGGACAGGGGAGGCGAAAAACTGTTTTTT
.,.,TRBJ1-1,TRBV15,17,CATSRDASASGNTEAFF,TGTGCCACCAGCAGAGACGCTAGCGCCTCTGGAAACACTGAAGCTTTCTTT
TRBD1,.,TRBJ1-5,TRBV25-1,17,CASSEGVGQGDNQPQHF,TGTGCCAGCAGTGAAGGAGTGGGGCAGGGGGACAATCAGCCCCAGCATTTT
.,.,TRBJ2-6,TRBV15,13,CATSRDGTNVLTF,TGTGCCACCAGCAGGGACGGGACCAACGTCCTGACTTTC
.,few,TRBJ1-6,TRBV20-1,16,CSARDMNRASNSPLHF,TGCAGTGCTAGAGATATGAACAGGGCCTCGAATTCACCCCTCCACTTT
.,many,TRBJ1-4,TRBV2,14,CASSPDSINEKLFF,TGTGCCAGCAGCCCGGACAGCATCAATGAAAAACTGTTTTTT